Below are 5 T cell receptor beta chains sequenced from a single sample in a study of cytomegalovirus exposure and HLA in healthy donors. Primers for the PCR totalled 60 Vbeta and 13 Jbeta. Here immunoSEQ multiplex PCR was the method, and the copy in TCRdb shows in-frame clones only, minus some. The table records approximately 220,000 clones, about 80% of them present only once. Sequencing was carried out using PBMCs. Receptors originate from a girl between 10 and 17 years old in good health and CMV-seronegative.

The V call is TRBV14, the J call TRBJ2-7; TRBD1 might be the D (6 bases). The CDR3 covers 13 residues. Trimming removed 1 base at V and 6 bases at J, with 10 bases between. Per the germline V gene, CDR1 is SGHDN and CDR2 is FVKESK. In DNA, the CDR3 is TGTGCCAGCAGCCAAGCAGGCAGGGGCGAGCAGTACTTC. Amino acids: CASSQAGRGEQYF.

The chain employs TRBV7-6 and TRBJ2-3, with D tentatively TRBD1 (5 bases). The CDR3 has 16 residues. The germline V and J ends were trimmed by 6 bases and 0 bases, with 16 bases remaining between them. Germline CDR1 reads SGHVS; CDR2 reads FNYEAQ. The CDR3 here is CASSPQGGVSTDTQYF. CDR3 nucleotide sequence: TGTGCCAGCAGTCCGCAGGGTGGAGTCAGCACAGATACGCAGTATTTT.

The chain joins TRBV20-1 to TRBJ2-7; no firm D call. Germline V CDR1 and CDR2: DFQATT, SNEGSKA (reference sequence). With 3 bases removed from V and 2 bases from J, the gap between germline ends came to 5 bases. The length of the CDR3 is 11 residues. CDR3 sequence: CSARETYEQYF. DNA of the CDR3: TGCAGTGCTAGGGAGACCTACGAGCAGTACTTC.

The gene calls are TRBV7-2 and TRBJ2-7; 12 positions match TRBD2. CDR1 SGHTA and CDR2 FQGNSA come from the germline V gene. The CDR3 has 18 amino acids. J lost 2 bases, V lost 1 base, and 9 bases had no gene match. The CDR3 loop reads CASSLEPSGGAFPYEQYF. The CDR3 region has the DNA TGTGCCAGCAGCTTAGAGCCTAGCGGGGGGGCATTTCCCTACGAGCAGTACTTC.

V usage is TRBV6-6 and J usage is TRBJ1-2; D call uncertain. Germline CDR1 reads MNHNY; CDR2 reads SVGAGI (reference sequence). V was trimmed by 6 bases and J by 1 base, leaving 9 bases between them. This CDR3 is built from 13 residues. The CDR3 sequence: CASRSDGNYGYTF. In nucleotides, the CDR3 is TGTGCCAGCAGAAGCGACGGTAACTATGGCTACACCTTC.